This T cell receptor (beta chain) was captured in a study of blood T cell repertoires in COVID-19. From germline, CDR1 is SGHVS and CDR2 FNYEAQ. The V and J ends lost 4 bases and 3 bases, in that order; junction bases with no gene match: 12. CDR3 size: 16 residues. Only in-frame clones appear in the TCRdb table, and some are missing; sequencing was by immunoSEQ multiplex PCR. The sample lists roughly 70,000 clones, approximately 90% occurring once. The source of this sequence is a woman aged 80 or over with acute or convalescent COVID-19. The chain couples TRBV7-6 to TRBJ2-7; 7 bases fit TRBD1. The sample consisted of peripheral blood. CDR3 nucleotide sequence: TGTGCCAGCAGCTCCCTTTCTTTGACAGGGAACTACGAGCAGTACTTC. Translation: CASSSLSLTGNYEQYF.